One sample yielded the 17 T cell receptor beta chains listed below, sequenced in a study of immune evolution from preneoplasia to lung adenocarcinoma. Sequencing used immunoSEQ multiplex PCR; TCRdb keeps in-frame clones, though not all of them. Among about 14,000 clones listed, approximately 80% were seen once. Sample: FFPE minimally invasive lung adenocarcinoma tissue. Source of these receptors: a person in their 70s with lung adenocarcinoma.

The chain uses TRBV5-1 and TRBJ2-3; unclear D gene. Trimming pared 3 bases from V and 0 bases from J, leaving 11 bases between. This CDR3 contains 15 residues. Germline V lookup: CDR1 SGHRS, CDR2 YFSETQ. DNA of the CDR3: TGCGCCAGCAGCTCCCTTTCCATAAGCACAGATACGCAGTATTTT. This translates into CASSSLSISTDTQYF. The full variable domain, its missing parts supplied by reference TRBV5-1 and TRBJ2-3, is KAGVTQTPRYLIKTRGQQVTLSCSPISGHRSVSWYQQTPGQGLQFLFEYFSETQRNKGNFPGRFSGRQFSNSRSEMNVSTLELGDSALYLCASSSLSISTDTQYFGPGTRLTVL.

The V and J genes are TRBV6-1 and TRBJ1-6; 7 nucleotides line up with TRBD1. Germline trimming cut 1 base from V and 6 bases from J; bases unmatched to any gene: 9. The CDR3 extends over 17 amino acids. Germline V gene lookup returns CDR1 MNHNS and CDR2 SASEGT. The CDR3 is CASSEGGWGQTNSPLHF. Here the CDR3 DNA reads TGTGCCAGCAGTGAAGGAGGGTGGGGACAGACTAATTCACCCCTCCACTTT.

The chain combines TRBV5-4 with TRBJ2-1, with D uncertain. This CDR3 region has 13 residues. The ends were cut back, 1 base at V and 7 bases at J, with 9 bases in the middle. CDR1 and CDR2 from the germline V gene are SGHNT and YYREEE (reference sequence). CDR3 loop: CASSLTEKNEQFF. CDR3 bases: TGTGCCAGCAGCTTGACAGAAAAGAATGAGCAGTTCTTC. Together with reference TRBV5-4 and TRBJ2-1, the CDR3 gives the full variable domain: ETGVTQSPTHLIKTRGQQVTLRCSSQSGHNTVSWYQQALGQGPQFIFQYYREEENGRGNFPPRFSGLQFPNYSSELNVNALELDDSALYLCASSLTEKNEQFFGPGTRLTVL.

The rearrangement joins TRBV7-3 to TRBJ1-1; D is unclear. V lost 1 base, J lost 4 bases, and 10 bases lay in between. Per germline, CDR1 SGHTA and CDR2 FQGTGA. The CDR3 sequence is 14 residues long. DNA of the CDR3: TGTGCCAGCAGCTTAAGAGCCTTTGGCACTGAAGCTTTCTTT. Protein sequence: CASSLRAFGTEAFF.

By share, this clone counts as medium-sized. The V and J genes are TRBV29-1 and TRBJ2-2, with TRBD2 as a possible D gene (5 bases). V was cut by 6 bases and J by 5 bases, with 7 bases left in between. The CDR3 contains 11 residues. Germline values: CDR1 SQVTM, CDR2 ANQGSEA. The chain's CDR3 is CSVGVTGELFF. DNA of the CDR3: TGCAGCGTCGGGGTAACCGGGGAGCTGTTTTTT.

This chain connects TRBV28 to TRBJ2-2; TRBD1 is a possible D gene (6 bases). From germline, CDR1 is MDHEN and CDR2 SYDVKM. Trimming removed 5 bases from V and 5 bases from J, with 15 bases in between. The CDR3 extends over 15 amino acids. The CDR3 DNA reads TGTGCCAGCAGTACCCACACTAGGGGGACCGGGGAGCTGTTTTTT. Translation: CASSTHTRGTGELFF.

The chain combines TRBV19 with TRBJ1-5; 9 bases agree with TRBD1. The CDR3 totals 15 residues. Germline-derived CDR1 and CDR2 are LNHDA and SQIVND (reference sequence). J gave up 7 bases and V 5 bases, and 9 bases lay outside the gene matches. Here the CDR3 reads CASSASTGGQQPQHF. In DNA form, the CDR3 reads TGTGCCAGTAGTGCCTCGACAGGGGGGCAGCAGCCCCAGCATTTT.

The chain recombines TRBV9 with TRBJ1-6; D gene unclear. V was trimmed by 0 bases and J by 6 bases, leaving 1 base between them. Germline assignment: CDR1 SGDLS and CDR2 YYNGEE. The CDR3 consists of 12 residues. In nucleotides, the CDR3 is TGTGCCAGCAGCGTAGTTAATTCACCCCTCCACTTT. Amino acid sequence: CASSVVNSPLHF.

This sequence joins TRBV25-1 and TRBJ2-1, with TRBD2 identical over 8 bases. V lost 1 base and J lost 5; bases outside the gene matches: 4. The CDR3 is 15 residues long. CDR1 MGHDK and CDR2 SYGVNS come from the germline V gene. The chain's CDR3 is CASSEFSGSHNEQFF. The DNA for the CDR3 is TGTGCCAGCAGTGAATTCAGCGGGAGCCACAATGAGCAGTTCTTC.

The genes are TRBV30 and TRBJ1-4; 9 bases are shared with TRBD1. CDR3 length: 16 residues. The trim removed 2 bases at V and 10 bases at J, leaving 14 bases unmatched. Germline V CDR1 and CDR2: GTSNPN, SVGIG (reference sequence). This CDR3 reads CAWSPRGQGSQAKLFF. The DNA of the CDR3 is TGTGCCTGGAGTCCTAGGGGACAGGGAAGTCAAGCAAAACTGTTTTTT.

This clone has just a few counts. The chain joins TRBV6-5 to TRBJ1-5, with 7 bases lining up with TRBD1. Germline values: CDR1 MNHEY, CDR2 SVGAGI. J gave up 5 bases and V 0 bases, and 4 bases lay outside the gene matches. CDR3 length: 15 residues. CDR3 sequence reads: CASSYSRGGDQPQHF. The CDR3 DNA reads TGTGCCAGCAGTTACTCGAGAGGGGGCGATCAGCCCCAGCATTTT.

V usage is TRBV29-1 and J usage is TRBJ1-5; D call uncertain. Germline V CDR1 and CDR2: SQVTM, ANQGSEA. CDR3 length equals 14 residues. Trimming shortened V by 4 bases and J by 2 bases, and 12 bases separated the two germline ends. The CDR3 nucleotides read TGCAGCGTTGGGGCCGCGAGTGGCAATCAGCCCCAGCATTTT. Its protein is CSVGAASGNQPQHF.

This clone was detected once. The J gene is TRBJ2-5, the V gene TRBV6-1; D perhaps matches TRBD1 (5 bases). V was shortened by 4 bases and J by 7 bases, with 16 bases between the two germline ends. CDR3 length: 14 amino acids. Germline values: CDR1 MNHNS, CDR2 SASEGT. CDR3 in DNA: TGTGCCAGCAGTGCCTCCTTGGGGCCGGGGACCCAGTACTTC. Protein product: CASSASLGPGTQYF.

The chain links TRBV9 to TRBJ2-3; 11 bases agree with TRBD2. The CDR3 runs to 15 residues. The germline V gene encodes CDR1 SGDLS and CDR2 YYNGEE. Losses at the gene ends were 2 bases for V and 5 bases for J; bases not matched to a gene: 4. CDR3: CASSVSGGAVDTQYF. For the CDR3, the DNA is TGTGCCAGCAGCGTTAGCGGGGGGGCCGTAGATACGCAGTATTTT. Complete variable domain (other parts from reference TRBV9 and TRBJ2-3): DSGVTQTPKHLITATGQRVTLRCSPRSGDLSVYWYQQSLDQGLQFLIQYYNGEERAKGNILERFSAQQFPDLHSELNLSSLELGDSALYFCASSVSGGAVDTQYFGPGTRLTVL.

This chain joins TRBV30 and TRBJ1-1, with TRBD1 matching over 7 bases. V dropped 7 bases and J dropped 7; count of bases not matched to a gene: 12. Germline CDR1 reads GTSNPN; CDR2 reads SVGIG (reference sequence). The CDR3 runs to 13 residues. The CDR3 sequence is CASKGTATFEAFF. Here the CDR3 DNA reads TGTGCCTCGAAGGGGACAGCAACTTTTGAAGCTTTCTTT.

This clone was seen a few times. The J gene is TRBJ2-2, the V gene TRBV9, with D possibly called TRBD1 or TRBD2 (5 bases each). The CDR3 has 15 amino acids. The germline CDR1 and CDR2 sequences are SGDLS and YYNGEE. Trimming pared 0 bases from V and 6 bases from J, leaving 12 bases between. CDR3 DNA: TGTGCCAGCAGCGTAGAGGGGCTGCGGGCCGGGGAGCTGTTTTTT. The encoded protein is CASSVEGLRAGELFF.

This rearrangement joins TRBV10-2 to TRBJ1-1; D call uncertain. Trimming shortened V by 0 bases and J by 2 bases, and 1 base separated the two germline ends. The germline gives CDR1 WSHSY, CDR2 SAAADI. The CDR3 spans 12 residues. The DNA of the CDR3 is TGCGCCAGCAGTGAGTCTAACACTGAAGCTTTCTTT. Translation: CASSESNTEAFF.